This T cell receptor (beta chain) was profiled in a study of response to subunit inactivated influenza vaccine (dated by TCRdb to about 2018). For the wider study: To follow how T cells responded to a trivalent subunit inactivated influenza vaccine, the researchers relied on deep quantitative profiling of the T cell receptor repertoire.

Regarding this clonotype: Its antigen is currently not known. No clone much larger than this one lies a single base away; base qualities are absent.

General study outcomes and caveats: The authors proposed that each seasonal influenza vaccination may bring in only a limited number of new T cells.

To prepare the library, RT-PCR was applied. This sample was sequenced with an Illumina HiSeq 2500. The public reads were reprocessed in TCRdb via fastp at Q25 and MiXCR, keeping in-frame beta chains. Rows are combined by CDR3 protein, so each entry shows the most common genes and DNA. The sample contains fewer than 350,000 distinct CDR3 sequences, 20% to 25% of them found a single time. The top ten constitute roughly 10% of the sample. V has 5 bases trimmed and J has 8 bases trimmed; junction bases matching no gene number 5. Looking up the germline V gene yields CDR1 SGHAT and CDR2 FQNNGV. The CDR3 goes from the cysteine to the phenylalanine over 13 residues. Only CDR3 DNA is held: 39 bases, read in frame from base 1.

The rearrangement combines TRBV11-2 with TRBJ2-4; 8 central nucleotides agree with TRBD1. The receptor was isolated from a man between 50 and 75 years old who received an inactivated influenza vaccine. Donor details come from another sample of the same person, matched by shared clones. The material sequenced was PBMCs from blood, taken about 20 months after vaccination. The DNA reads as follows: TGTGCCAGCAGCACGGGACAGGTAGACATTCAGTACTTC. Translated, it reads CASSTGQVDIQYF.